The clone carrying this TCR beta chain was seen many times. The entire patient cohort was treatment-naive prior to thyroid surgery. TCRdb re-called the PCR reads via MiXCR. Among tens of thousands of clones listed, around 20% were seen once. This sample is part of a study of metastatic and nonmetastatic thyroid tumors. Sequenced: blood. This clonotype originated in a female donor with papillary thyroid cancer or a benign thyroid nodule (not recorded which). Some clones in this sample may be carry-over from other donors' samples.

The CDR3 reads CASSLAPGPSYEQYF. The CDR3 region has the DNA TGCGCCAGCAGCTTGGCGCCAGGCCCGTCCTACGAGCAGTACTTC. The V call is TRBV5-1, the J call TRBJ2-7; D call uncertain. Trimming left V 0 bases short and J 1 base short, with 11 bases between. Germline CDR1 is SGHRS and CDR2 is YFSETQ. The CDR3 sequence is 15 residues long.